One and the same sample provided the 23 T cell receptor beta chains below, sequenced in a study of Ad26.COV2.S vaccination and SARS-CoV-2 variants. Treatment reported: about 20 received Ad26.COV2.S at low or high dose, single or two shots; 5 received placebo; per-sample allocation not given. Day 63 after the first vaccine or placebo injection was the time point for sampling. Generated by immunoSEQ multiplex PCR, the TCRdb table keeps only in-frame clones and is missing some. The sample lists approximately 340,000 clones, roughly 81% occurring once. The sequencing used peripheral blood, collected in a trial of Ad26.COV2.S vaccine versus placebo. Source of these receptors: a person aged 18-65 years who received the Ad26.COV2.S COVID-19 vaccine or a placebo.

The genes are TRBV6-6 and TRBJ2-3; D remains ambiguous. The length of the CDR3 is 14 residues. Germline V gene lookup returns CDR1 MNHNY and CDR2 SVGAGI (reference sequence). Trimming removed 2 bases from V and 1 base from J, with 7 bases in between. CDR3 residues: CASSYGQRTDTQYF. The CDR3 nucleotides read TGTGCCAGCAGTTACGGGCAGCGCACAGATACGCAGTATTTT.

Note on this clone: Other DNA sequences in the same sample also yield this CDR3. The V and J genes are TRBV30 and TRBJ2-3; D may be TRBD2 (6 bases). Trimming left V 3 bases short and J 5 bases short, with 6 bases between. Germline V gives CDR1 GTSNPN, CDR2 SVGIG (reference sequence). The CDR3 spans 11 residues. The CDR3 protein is CAWSGGDTQYF. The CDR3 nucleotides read TGTGCCTGGAGCGGGGGAGATACGCAGTATTTT.

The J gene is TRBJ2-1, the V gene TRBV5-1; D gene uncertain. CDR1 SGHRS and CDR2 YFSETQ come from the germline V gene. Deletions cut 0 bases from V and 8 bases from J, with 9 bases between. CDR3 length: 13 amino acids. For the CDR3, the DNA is TGCGCCAGCAGCTTGGCTCCGCTGCATGAGCAGTTCTTC. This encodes CASSLAPLHEQFF.

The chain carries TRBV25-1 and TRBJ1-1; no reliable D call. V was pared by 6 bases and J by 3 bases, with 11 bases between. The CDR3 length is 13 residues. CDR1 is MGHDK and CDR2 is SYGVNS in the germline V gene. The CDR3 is CASSLSRDTEAFF. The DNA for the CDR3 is TGTGCCAGCAGCTTGTCGAGGGACACTGAAGCTTTCTTT.

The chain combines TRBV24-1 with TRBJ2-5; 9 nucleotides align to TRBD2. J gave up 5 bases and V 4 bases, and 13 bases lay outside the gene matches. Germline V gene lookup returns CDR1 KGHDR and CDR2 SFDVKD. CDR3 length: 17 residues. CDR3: CATSEAGGSGSQETQYF. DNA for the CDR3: TGTGCCACCAGTGAGGCCGGGGGTAGCGGGAGCCAGGAGACCCAGTACTTC.

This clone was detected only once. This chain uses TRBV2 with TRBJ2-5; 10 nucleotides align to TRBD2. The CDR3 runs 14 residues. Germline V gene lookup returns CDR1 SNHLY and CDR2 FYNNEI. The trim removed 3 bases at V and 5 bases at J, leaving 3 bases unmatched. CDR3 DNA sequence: TGTGCCAGCAGTGACCTAGCGGGGGTGGAGACCCAGTACTTC. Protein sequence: CASSDLAGVETQYF.

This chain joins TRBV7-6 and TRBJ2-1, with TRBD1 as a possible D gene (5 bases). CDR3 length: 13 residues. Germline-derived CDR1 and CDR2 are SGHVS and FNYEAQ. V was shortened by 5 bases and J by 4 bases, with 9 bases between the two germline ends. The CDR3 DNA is TGTGCCAGCAGCACTCGACAGTACAATGAGCAGTTCTTC. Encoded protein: CASSTRQYNEQFF.

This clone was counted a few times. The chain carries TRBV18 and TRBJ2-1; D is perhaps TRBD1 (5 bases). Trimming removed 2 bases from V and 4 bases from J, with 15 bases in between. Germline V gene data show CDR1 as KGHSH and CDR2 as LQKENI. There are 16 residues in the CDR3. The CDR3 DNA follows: TGTGCCAGCTCACCAGAAGGACGGACATCTTACAATGAGCAGTTCTTC. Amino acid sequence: CASSPEGRTSYNEQFF.

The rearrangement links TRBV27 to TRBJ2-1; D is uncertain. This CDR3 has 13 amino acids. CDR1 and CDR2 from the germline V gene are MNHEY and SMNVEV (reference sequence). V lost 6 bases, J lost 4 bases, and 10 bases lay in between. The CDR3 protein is CASSKTPYNEQFF. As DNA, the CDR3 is TGTGCCAGCAGCAAGACCCCTTACAATGAGCAGTTCTTC.

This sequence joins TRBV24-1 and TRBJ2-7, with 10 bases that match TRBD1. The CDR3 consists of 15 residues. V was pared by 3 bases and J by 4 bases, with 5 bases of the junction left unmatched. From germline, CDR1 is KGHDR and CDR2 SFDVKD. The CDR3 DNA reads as TGTGCCACCAGTGATCCCGGACAGGGGGAATACGAGCAGTACTTC. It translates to CATSDPGQGEYEQYF.

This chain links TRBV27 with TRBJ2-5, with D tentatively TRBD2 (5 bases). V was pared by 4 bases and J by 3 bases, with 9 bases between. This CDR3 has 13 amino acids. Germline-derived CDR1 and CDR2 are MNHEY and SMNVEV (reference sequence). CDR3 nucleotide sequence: TGTGCCAGCAGTTCGCGGGCCGAAGAGACCCAGTACTTC. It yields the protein CASSSRAEETQYF.

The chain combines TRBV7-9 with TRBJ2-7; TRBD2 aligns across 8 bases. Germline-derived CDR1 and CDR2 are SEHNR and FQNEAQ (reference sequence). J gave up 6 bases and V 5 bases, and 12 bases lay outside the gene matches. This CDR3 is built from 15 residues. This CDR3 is CASSPGGGLASEQYF. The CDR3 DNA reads TGTGCCAGCAGCCCAGGCGGGGGGCTCGCCTCCGAGCAGTACTTC.

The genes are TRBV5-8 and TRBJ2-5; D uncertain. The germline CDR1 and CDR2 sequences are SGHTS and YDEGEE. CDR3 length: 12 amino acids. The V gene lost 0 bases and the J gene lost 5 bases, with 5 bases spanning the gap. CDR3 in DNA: TGTGCCAGCAGCTTGGCAAGGGAGACCCAGTACTTC. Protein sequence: CASSLARETQYF.

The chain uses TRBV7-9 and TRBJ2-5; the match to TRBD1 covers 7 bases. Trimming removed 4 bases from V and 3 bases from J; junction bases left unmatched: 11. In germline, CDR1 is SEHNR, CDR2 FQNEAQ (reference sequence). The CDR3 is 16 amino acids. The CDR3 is CASSSRVGGWEETQYF. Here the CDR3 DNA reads TGTGCCAGCAGCTCGCGCGTAGGGGGCTGGGAAGAGACCCAGTACTTC.

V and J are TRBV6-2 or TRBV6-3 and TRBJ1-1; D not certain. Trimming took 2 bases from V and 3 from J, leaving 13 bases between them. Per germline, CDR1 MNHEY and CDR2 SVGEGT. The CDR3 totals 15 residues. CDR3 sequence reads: CASSYVRGSHTEAFF. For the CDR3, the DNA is TGTGCCAGCAGTTACGTCCGGGGTAGTCACACTGAAGCTTTCTTT.

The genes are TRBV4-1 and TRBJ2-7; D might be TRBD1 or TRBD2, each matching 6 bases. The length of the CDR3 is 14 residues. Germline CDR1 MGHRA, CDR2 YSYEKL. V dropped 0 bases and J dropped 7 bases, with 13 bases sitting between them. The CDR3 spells CASSQDEGGLEQYF. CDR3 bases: TGCGCCAGCAGCCAAGACGAGGGGGGTCTTGAGCAGTACTTC.

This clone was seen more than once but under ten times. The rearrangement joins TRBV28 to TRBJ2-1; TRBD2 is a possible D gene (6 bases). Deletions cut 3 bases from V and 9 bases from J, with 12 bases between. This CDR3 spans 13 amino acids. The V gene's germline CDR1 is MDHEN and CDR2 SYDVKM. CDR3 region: CASSFTGGSEQFF. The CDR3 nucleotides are TGTGCCAGCAGTTTTACCGGAGGGAGTGAGCAGTTCTTC.

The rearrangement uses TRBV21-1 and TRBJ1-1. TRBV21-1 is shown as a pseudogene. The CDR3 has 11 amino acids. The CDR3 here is CASSPGPQAFF. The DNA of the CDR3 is TGTGCCAGCAGCCCCGGCCCCCAAGCTTTCTTT.

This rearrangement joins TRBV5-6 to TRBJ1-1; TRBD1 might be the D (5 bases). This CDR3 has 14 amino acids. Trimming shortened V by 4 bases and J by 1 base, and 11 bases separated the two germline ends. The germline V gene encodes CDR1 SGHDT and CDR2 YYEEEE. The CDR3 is CASSTRQKNTEAFF. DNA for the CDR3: TGTGCCAGCAGCACTAGACAGAAGAACACTGAAGCTTTCTTT. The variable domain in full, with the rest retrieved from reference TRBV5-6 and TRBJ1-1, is DAGVTQSPTHLIKTRGQQVTLRCSPKSGHDTVSWYQQALGQGPQFIFQYYEEEERQRGNFPDRFSGHQFPNYSSELNVNALLLGDSALYLCASSTRQKNTEAFFGQGTRLTVV.

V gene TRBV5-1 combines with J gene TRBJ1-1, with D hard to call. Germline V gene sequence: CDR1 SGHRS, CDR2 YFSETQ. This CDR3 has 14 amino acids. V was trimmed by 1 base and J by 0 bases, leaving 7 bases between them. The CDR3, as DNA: TGCGCCAGCAGCTTGTTGGACTTGAACACTGAAGCTTTCTTT. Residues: CASSLLDLNTEAFF.

CDR3 protein: CASSGDRGKSNNEKLFF. In DNA, the CDR3 is TGTGCCAGCAGTGGGGACAGGGGAAAGTCCAATAATGAAAAACTGTTTTTT. J is TRBJ1-4 and V is TRBV6-1, with 10 bases that match TRBD1. The trim removed 4 bases at V and 4 bases at J, leaving 9 bases unmatched. The CDR3 loop spans 17 amino acids. Germline V CDR1 and CDR2: MNHNS, SASEGT.

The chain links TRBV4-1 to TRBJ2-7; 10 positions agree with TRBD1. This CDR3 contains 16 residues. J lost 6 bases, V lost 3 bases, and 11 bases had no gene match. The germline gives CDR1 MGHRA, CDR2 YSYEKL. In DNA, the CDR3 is TGCGCCAGCAGCCACTCTCCGGGACAGGGGTTCCTCGAGCAGTACTTC. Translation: CASSHSPGQGFLEQYF.

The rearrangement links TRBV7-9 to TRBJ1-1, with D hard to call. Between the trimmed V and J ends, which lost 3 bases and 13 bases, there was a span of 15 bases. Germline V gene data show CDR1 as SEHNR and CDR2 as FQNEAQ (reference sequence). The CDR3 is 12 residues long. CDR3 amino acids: CASSFGLGKDFF. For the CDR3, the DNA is TGTGCCAGCAGCTTCGGACTTGGAAAGGATTTCTTT.